This is a list of T cell receptor beta chains from one sample in a study of blood T cell repertoires in COVID-19. Produced via immunoSEQ multiplex PCR; TCRdb's table is partial and in-frame only. In the table there are more than 85,000 clones, 82% of which are singletons. The sample was peripheral blood. The receptors were gathered from an elderly man with acute or convalescent COVID-19. The CDR3 runs from the conserved cysteine through the conserved F or W. D genes are given only for firm matches. Clone size is stated in some rows and not others, as once, few, many or a class when expanded.

>.|TRBJ2-7|13|.|TRBV3-1/TRBV3-2
TGTGCCAGCAGCCAAGATCAATTCGGCGAGCAGTACTTC
CASSQDQFGEQYF
>.|TRBJ2-7|14|.|TRBV11-2
TGTGCCAGCAGCCCGGACAGTCCGTCCTACGAGCAGTACTTC
CASSPDSPSYEQYF
>TRBD1|TRBJ1-4|16|once|TRBV27
TGTGCCAGCAGTTTCCTCCCCGGGACAGGGAAAGAAAAACTGTTTTTT
CASSFLPGTGKEKLFF
>.|TRBJ2-7|12|.|TRBV29-1
TGCAGCACCCTGACAGGACCCTACGAGCAGTACTTC
CSTLTGPYEQYF
>TRBD1|TRBJ2-5|13|.|TRBV7-7
TGTGCTAGCAGCAGTACAGGGGAGGAGACCCAGTACTTC
CASSSTGEETQYF
>TRBD2|TRBJ2-3|16|.|TRBV19
TGTGCCAGTAGCAGCTGGACTAGCGGGAGATCAGATACGCAGTATTTT
CASSSWTSGRSDTQYF
>TRBD1|TRBJ1-2|14|.|TRBV19
TGTGCCAGTACCCCGGACAGGGTCTACTATGGCTACACCTTC
CASTPDRVYYGYTF
>.|TRBJ1-6|15|few|TRBV5-4
TGTGCCAGCAGCTCCCTCAGGGTGGGTAATTCACCCCTCCACTTT
CASSSLRVGNSPLHF
>.|TRBJ2-1|16|.|TRBV7-9
TGTGCCAGCAGCTCAAGGAGGACTCCACCCGGCGATGAGCAGTTCTTC
CASSSRRTPPGDEQFF
>.|TRBJ1-1|11|.|TRBV6-5
TGTGCCAGTACACGAGGGACTGAAGCTTTCTTT
CASTRGTEAFF
>TRBD2|TRBJ2-4|15|.|TRBV2
TGTGCCAGCACCCGGGGACTAGCGGGGGGAGAGGGTCGGAACTTC
CASTRGLAGGEGRNF
>TRBD1|TRBJ1-1|14|few|TRBV5-1
TGCGCCAGCAGCCCCGGACAGGGCGGCACTGAAGCTTTCTTT
CASSPGQGGTEAFF
>.|TRBJ2-5|13|.|TRBV11-3
TGTGCCAGCAGTCTCCGGAGGGGAGAGACCCAGTACTTC
CASSLRRGETQYF
>TRBD1|TRBJ1-2|14|.|TRBV27
TGTGCCAGCAGGCGGACAGGGGCCAGCTATGGCTACACCTTC
CASRRTGASYGYTF
>.|TRBJ1-2|15|.|TRBV2
TGTGCCAGCAACGGGAGAACAATAGGTTCTATTAGCTACACCTTC
CASNGRTIGSISYTF
>.|TRBJ1-3|16|few|TRBV7-8
TGTGCCAGCAGCCCTGAACAGGGTCGGCACCGGAACACCATATATTTT
CASSPEQGRHRNTIYF
>TRBD1|TRBJ1-2|15|.|TRBV6-4
TGTGCCAGCAGTGACACAGGGGGAAGGAGGGACGGCTACACCTTC
CASSDTGGRRDGYTF
>TRBD1|TRBJ1-5|19|.|TRBV5-1
TGCGCCAGCAGCTGTACCCTACGTTGGACAGGGGATTGTAATCAGCCCCAGCATTTT
CASSCTLRWTGDCNQPQHF
>.|TRBJ2-7|12|few|TRBV25-1
TGTGCCAGCAGTGAAAATTACTACGAGCAGTACTTC
CASSENYYEQYF
>.|TRBJ2-1|15|.|TRBV21-1
TGTGCCAGCAGCAATCCTAGCGGCTACTACAATGAGCAGTTCTTC
CASSNPSGYYNEQFF